The 10 T cell receptor beta chains below come from one sample, sequenced in a study of T cell repertoires in cytomegalovirus infection. Antigens for these TCRs are unknown. TCRdb reanalysed the reads using MiXCR and keeps one entry per CDR3 protein. The repertoire holds roughly 500,000 distinct CDR3 sequences, with approximately 42% as singletons. Source: cultured PBMCs, taken from culture after CMV antigen stimulation. The receptors here all came from a human donor in good health (CMV status not recorded). Some clones in this sample may be carry-over from other donors' samples.

This rearrangement joins TRBV15 to TRBJ2-5; 7 positions match TRBD1. The CDR3 sequence is 15 residues long. J gave up 5 bases and V 5 bases, and 11 bases lay outside the gene matches. Germline lookup yields CDR1 LNHNV and CDR2 YYDKDF (reference sequence). CDR3 DNA: TGTGCCACCAGCCCCTGGGGACAGTCGGTGGAGACCCAGTACTTC. As protein: CATSPWGQSVETQYF.

The V and J genes are TRBV12-3 or TRBV12-4 and TRBJ1-4; TRBD1 matches at 10 bases. With V trimmed by 3 bases and J by 8 bases, 6 bases remained unmatched. The CDR3 runs to 15 residues. This chain's CDR3 is CASSFSTGGKEKLFF. The CDR3 bases are TGTGCCAGCAGTTTTTCGACAGGGGGCAAAGAAAAACTGTTTTTT.

This clonotype has just one count. The J gene is TRBJ2-1, the V gene TRBV11-2; 7 nucleotides agree with TRBD2. This CDR3 is 18 amino acids long. Germline CDR1 is SGHAT and CDR2 is FQNNGV. The V gene end was trimmed by 4 bases and the J gene end by 5 bases; junction bases not matched to a gene: 17. CDR3 nucleotides: TGTGCCAGCAGCTCTAGGGGCAGCTGGGGGGGGACCCACAATGAGCAGTTCTTC. Translation: CASSSRGSWGGTHNEQFF.

In the case of this clonotype: The germline gene is not matched at one end of the junction; a read error may be the cause. The chain is built from TRBV11-2 and TRBJ2-4; D might be TRBD2 (5 bases). The CDR3 contains 14 residues. Germline V gene data show CDR1 as SGHAT and CDR2 as FQNNGV. CDR3 amino acids: CASSPPWTGHIPYF. The CDR3 bases are TGTGCCAGCAGCCCCCCTTGGACTGGGCACATTCCGTACTTC.

This chain connects TRBV7-2 to TRBJ2-7; 7 positions match TRBD2. The length of the CDR3 is 15 residues. The junction had 9 bases not matched to a gene; V was cut back by 1 base and J by 6 bases. Germline CDR1 reads SGHTA; CDR2 reads FQGNSA. CDR3 bases: TGTGCCAGCAGCTTAGACGCGGGAGCATTCTGCGAGCAGTACTTC. This translates into CASSLDAGAFCEQYF.

Only a few counts were recorded for this clonotype. As DNA, the CDR3 is TGCGCCAGCAGCCACCGAATATTCAACAGGGCACCCTACAATGAGCAGTTCTTC. This codes for CASSHRIFNRAPYNEQFF. This chain connects TRBV4-3 to TRBJ2-1, with D perhaps matching TRBD1 (6 bases). CDR1 is LGHNA and CDR2 is YSLEER in the germline V gene. The CDR3 spans 18 residues. Between the trimmed V and J ends, which lost 3 bases and 2 bases, there was a span of 20 bases.

The chain is built from TRBV6-1 and TRBJ2-7; possibly TRBD1 or TRBD2 for D (5 bases each). This CDR3 has 11 residues. The V end lost 0 bases, the J end lost 8 bases, and 5 bases lay between the germline ends. In germline, CDR1 is MNHNS, CDR2 SASEGT. CDR3 in amino acids: CASSEAGQQYF. The CDR3 DNA follows: TGTGCCAGCAGTGAAGCGGGACAGCAGTACTTC.

V is TRBV10-3 and J is TRBJ2-7; D gene uncertain. This CDR3 has 14 residues. The germline V gene has CDR1 ENHRY and CDR2 SYGVKD. Trimming took off 5 bases at V and 3 bases at J, with 14 bases between the two ends. This CDR3 reads CAISTGRDRYEQYF. Written as DNA, the CDR3 is TGTGCCATCAGTACCGGTCGTGACCGCTACGAGCAGTACTTC.

The rearrangement uses TRBV7-3 and TRBJ2-3, with 7 nucleotides matching TRBD2. Germline V lookup: CDR1 SGHTA, CDR2 FQGTGA. V gave up 4 bases and J gave up 2 bases; unmatched junction bases: 12. CDR3 size: 17 residues. Here the CDR3 reads CASSSRERDLYTDTQYF. CDR3 in DNA: TGTGCCAGCAGCTCCCGCGAGCGGGATTTGTACACAGATACGCAGTATTTT.

J is TRBJ2-7 and V is TRBV27; 8 bases are a match to TRBD1. V shed 8 bases, J shed 4 bases, and the junction held 7 bases outside the gene matches. The CDR3 runs 13 residues. Germline V gene lookup returns CDR1 MNHEY and CDR2 SMNVEV (reference sequence). The CDR3 loop is CASGPGTGYEQYF. The CDR3 DNA is TGTGCCAGCGGACCCGGGACAGGTTACGAGCAGTACTTC.